The T cell receptor (beta chain) under discussion was sequenced for a study of cytomegalovirus exposure and HLA in healthy donors. Method: immunoSEQ multiplex PCR; TCRdb's copy keeps in-frame clones and lacks some. The table lists 150,000 to 200,000 clones, over 80% of them singletons, with around 2.4% in the top ten. Details on this clone: Its antigen remains unidentified.

Whole-study results and caveats: TCR beta chains numbering some 160 were designated cytomegalovirus-associated. Most TCR sequences showed up rarely, but some public TCRs showed up in many donors.

Germline V gene sequence: CDR1 SNHLY, CDR2 FYNNEI. With 4 bases removed from V and 0 bases from J, the gap between germline ends came to 13 bases. The CDR3 runs 16 residues. The sequencing sample was made of PBMCs. The TCR originated in a man younger than 45 in good health and CMV-seropositive. The chain carries TRBV2 and TRBJ1-5; unclear D gene. The CDR3 reads CASSGESFYSNQPQHF. CDR3 DNA sequence: TGTGCCAGCAGTGGAGAGAGCTTCTATAGCAATCAGCCCCAGCATTTT.